This passage covers 19 T cell receptor beta chains from one sample sequenced in a study of breast tumors, draining lymph nodes, adjacent tissues. TCRdb passed the multiplex PCR reads through MiXCR, listing each CDR3 protein once. The repertoire holds 160,000 or so distinct CDR3 sequences, with about 34% as singletons. Breast cancer patients provided tissue from their axillary draining lymph nodes. Sequencing was done on a sample of axillary lymph node tissue. These receptors were taken from a female donor with breast cancer. Some clones in this sample may be carry-over from other donors' samples.

This clonotype came up once. Possible read error: a much larger clone is one base away. The chain recombines TRBV29-1 with TRBJ2-1, with 7 bases identical to TRBD1. Germline loops: CDR1 SQVTM, CDR2 ANQGSEA. V gave up 4 bases and J gave up 0 bases; unmatched junction bases: 12. There are 17 residues in the CDR3. CDR3 sequence: CSVGDPRGGTSYNEQFF. Written as DNA, the CDR3 is TGCAGCGTTGGAGATCCCCGAGGGGGCACCTCCTACAATGAGCAGTTCTTC.

This clonotype came up many times. V is TRBV7-8 and J is TRBJ2-3; no firm D call. V shed 3 bases and J shed 5 bases, with 6 bases lying between them. CDR3 length equals 12 residues. Germline-derived CDR1 and CDR2 are SGHVS and FQNEAQ. The CDR3 sequence: CASSFPGDTQYF. CDR3 DNA sequence: TGTGCCAGCAGCTTCCCTGGAGATACGCAGTATTTT.

This clonotype occurred many times. V usage is TRBV2 and J usage is TRBJ2-5; 7 bases line up with TRBD1. The germline V gene has CDR1 SNHLY and CDR2 FYNNEI. There are 15 residues in the CDR3. Trimming at V came to 6 bases and at J to 1 base, leaving 8 bases not matched to a gene. Written as DNA, the CDR3 is TGTGCCAGCAGACCCGGACAGGCCCTCCAAGAGACCCAGTACTTC. This translates into CASRPGQALQETQYF.

This clonotype was observed at least ten times. The chain links TRBV28 to TRBJ2-3; D assignment may be TRBD1 or TRBD2 (6 bases each). Germline V CDR1 and CDR2: MDHEN, SYDVKM. The CDR3 sequence is 14 residues long. V lost 7 bases, J lost 3 bases, and 14 bases lay in between. The CDR3 loop is CASIQGRRTDTQYF. CDR3 nucleotides: TGTGCCAGCATTCAGGGGAGGAGGACAGATACGCAGTATTTT.

This clonotype was seen ten or more times. This rearrangement joins TRBV20-1 to TRBJ2-7; D perhaps matches TRBD2 (11 bases). The ends were cut back, 4 bases at V and 3 bases at J, with 46 bases in the middle. CDR3 length: 24 amino acids. Germline V lookup: CDR1 DFQATT, CDR2 SNEGSKA (reference sequence). CDR3 residues: CSATFGWDRGELAGGGRGYYEQYF. The CDR3 DNA is TGCAGTGCTACATTCGGCTGGGACAGGGGTGAGCTAGCGGGAGGCGGTCGCGGTTACTACGAGCAGTACTTC.

This chain links TRBV7-3 with TRBJ1-1; possibly TRBD1 for D (5 bases). Trimming took 4 bases from V and 1 from J, leaving 28 bases between them. The CDR3 has 20 amino acids. Germline V gene sequence: CDR1 SGHTA, CDR2 FQGTGA. The CDR3 loop reads CASSSMGPQAVHAENTEAFF. Here the CDR3 DNA reads TGTGCCAGCAGCTCGATGGGACCCCAGGCCGTTCACGCGGAGAACACTGAAGCTTTCTTT.

This rearrangement joins TRBV7-9 to TRBJ1-1; a weak D match, TRBD1 (6 bases). Looked up from germline, CDR1 is SEHNR and CDR2 is FQNEAQ (reference sequence). The CDR3 totals 16 residues. Trimming stripped 5 bases from V and 1 base from J, with 17 bases between. CDR3: CASSPSGGRGNTEAFF. The CDR3 nucleotides are TGTGCCAGCAGCCCCTCCGGGGGCCGAGGGAACACTGAAGCTTTCTTT.

V and J are TRBV29-1 and TRBJ2-7; TRBD1 agrees at 10 bases. Losses at the gene ends were 7 bases for V and 5 bases for J; bases not matched to a gene: 8. The germline V gene encodes CDR1 SQVTM and CDR2 ANQGSEA. The CDR3 runs to 13 residues. CDR3 bases: TGCAGCGGGCGGGACAGGGGATCTGACGAGCAGTACTTC. Protein: CSGRDRGSDEQYF.

The rearrangement uses TRBV6-4 and TRBJ1-4, with D maybe TRBD1 (5 bases). The CDR3 contains 17 residues. Germline assignment: CDR1 MRHNA and CDR2 SNTAGT. The V and J ends lost 5 bases and 0 bases respectively, with 16 bases between them. CDR3 DNA: TGTGCCAGCAGTCGTCCATGGGGCGTTGCAACTAATGAAAAACTGTTTTTT. This translates into CASSRPWGVATNEKLFF.

This clonotype was observed many times. The J gene is TRBJ2-2, the V gene TRBV7-9; D gene unclear. Trimming shortened V by 2 bases and J by 1 base, and 14 bases separated the two germline ends. Germline V CDR1 and CDR2: SEHNR, FQNEAQ (reference sequence). This CDR3 has 17 residues. The CDR3 reads CASSLRSGPGNTGELFF. DNA of the CDR3: TGTGCCAGCAGCTTAAGAAGTGGCCCGGGGAACACCGGGGAGCTGTTTTTT.

There are many counts of this clonotype. CDR3 nucleotides: TGTGCCAGCAGCCCCCGGACGGAGAACACCGGGGAGCTGTTTTTT. This codes for CASSPRTENTGELFF. The rearrangement joins TRBV9 to TRBJ2-2, with D unresolved. The CDR3 loop spans 15 amino acids. Germline values: CDR1 SGDLS, CDR2 YYNGEE. Deletions cut 4 bases from V and 1 base from J, with 11 bases between. Combining the CDR3 with reference TRBV9 and TRBJ2-2 gives the whole variable domain DSGVTQTPKHLITATGQRVTLRCSPRSGDLSVYWYQQSLDQGLQFLIQYYNGEERAKGNILERFSAQQFPDLHSELNLSSLELGDSALYFCASSPRTENTGELFFGEGSRLTVL.

Concerning this clonotype itself: Given the absence of the conserved phenylalanine or tryptophan at the CDR3 end, a read error is likely. No DNA is shown, since the ends of the CDR3 on it are uncertain; the CDR3 is the one TCRdb lists. The genes are TRBV2 and TRBJ2-3; the table's D call of TRBD1 was not tested on the DNA. Germline CDR1 is SNHLY and CDR2 is FYNNEI. From its first to its last residue, the CDR3 has 15 amino acids. This CDR3 is CASRPVAGAQIRSIC.

The sample holds many counts of this clonotype. The chain links TRBV7-2 to TRBJ2-2; TRBD2 agrees at 7 bases. CDR3 length equals 14 residues. The germline V gene encodes CDR1 SGHTA and CDR2 FQGNSA. V shed 6 bases, J shed 4 bases, and the junction held 5 bases outside the gene matches. The CDR3 DNA reads TGTGCCAGCAGATCCGGGAGGAGCACCGGGGAGCTGTTTTTT. Protein product: CASRSGRSTGELFF.

This clonotype occurred many times. This sequence may be a read error, since a much larger clone differs from it by one base. The chain carries TRBV29-1 and TRBJ2-3, with D tentatively TRBD1 or TRBD2 (5 bases each). Trimming removed 4 bases at V and 8 bases at J, with 13 bases between. The CDR3 sequence is 12 residues long. From germline, CDR1 is SQVTM and CDR2 ANQGSEA. CDR3 loop: CSVGGMAGTQYF. The CDR3 DNA reads TGCAGCGTTGGGGGGATGGCAGGTACGCAGTATTTT.

This clonotype was seen many times. A much larger clone sits a single nucleotide away, making a read error possible. This rearrangement joins TRBV20-1 to TRBJ2-7, with TRBD2 matching 9 bases. Per germline, CDR1 DFQATT and CDR2 SNEGSKA (reference sequence). The ends lost 3 bases at V and 2 bases at J; junction bases unmatched: 8. The CDR3 loop spans 15 amino acids. The CDR3 protein is CSASGMASGAYEQYF. CDR3 sequence (DNA): TGCAGTGCTAGTGGTATGGCTAGCGGGGCCTACGAGCAGTACTTC.

The gene calls are TRBV7-2 and TRBJ2-5, with TRBD2 matching 10 bases. CDR1 and CDR2 from the germline V gene are SGHTA and FQGNSA. The CDR3 has 16 amino acids. V gave up 5 bases and J gave up 1 base; unmatched junction bases: 7. As DNA, the CDR3 is TGTGCCAGCAGCATCATGCTAGCGGGAGCCCAAGAGACCCAGTACTTC. Translated: CASSIMLAGAQETQYF.

This clonotype was picked up many times. The chain is built from TRBV5-1 and TRBJ1-2, with TRBD1 identical over 9 bases. Germline CDR1 SGHRS, CDR2 YFSETQ. Trimming took 0 bases from V and 8 from J; bases not matched to a gene: 8. The CDR3 consists of 15 residues. CDR3 sequence: CASSLAGTGNGGYTF. The CDR3 DNA reads as TGCGCCAGCAGCTTGGCCGGGACAGGGAATGGAGGCTACACCTTC.

This chain uses TRBV12-3 or TRBV12-4 with TRBJ2-6; possibly TRBD1 or TRBD2 for D (5 bases each). The CDR3 runs to 13 residues. V lost 5 bases to trimming and J lost 8 bases, with 10 bases between them. As DNA, the CDR3 is TGTGCCAGCAGTCTATGGGGGACCAACGTCCTGACTTTC. Encoded protein: CASSLWGTNVLTF.

V is TRBV6-2 or TRBV6-3 and J is TRBJ2-5; 15 positions match TRBD2. Germline V gene sequence: CDR1 MNHEY, CDR2 SVGEGT. Losses at the gene ends were 8 bases for V and 5 bases for J; bases not matched to a gene: 12. There are 17 residues in the CDR3. The CDR3 DNA reads TGTGCCAGCGGGCCCACTGGGACTAGCGGGAGGAAGGAGACCCAGTACTTC. Encoded protein: CASGPTGTSGRKETQYF.